This T cell receptor (beta chain) stems from a study of T cells in Graves' hyperthyroidism and ophthalmopathy. Diagnosing involved the use of clinical symptoms, serum thyroxine and TRAb, thyroid ultrasound and orbital computed tomography. This clonotype was picked up one time. Its antigen is currently unknown. A clone one base away is much larger, so this may be a read error. Study-level results: Separating ophthalmopathy from stable hyperthyroidism was achieved by a 13 V-J model.

Researchers took RNA transcripts and amplified the TCR beta CDR3 regions from them. Carried out on the TCR CDR3, a first-round RT-PCR used the HTBI primer set. From the multiplex PCR reads, TCRdb called clonotypes with MiXCR, one entry per CDR3 protein. Among more than 550,000 distinct CDR3 sequences listed, roughly 46% were seen once. The germline CDR1 and CDR2 sequences are DFQATT and SNEGSKA (reference sequence). CDR3 length: 14 amino acids. The chain combines TRBV20-1 with TRBJ1-4; TRBD1 is a possible D gene (6 bases). The clonotype originates from an adult man with Graves' disease, either hyperthyroidism or ophthalmopathy (not recorded which). Input material: peripheral blood or thyroid tissue (not recorded which). CDR3 nucleotide sequence: TGCAGTGCTAGACCTTGGGGGCTTAATGAAAAACTGTCTTTT. Protein product: CSARPWGLNEKLSF.